This T cell receptor (beta chain) came from a study of blood T cell repertoires in COVID-19. Study-level background: The study drew acute and convalescent COVID-19 samples from the United States, Italy and Spain. From T cells, B-cell-depleted T cells, or PBMCs came the material, which was cDNA or gDNA.

Per the original data handling: By means of reference gene primer amplification, nucleated cell counts were estimated. Clones were sequenced by immunoSEQ multiplex PCR, and TCRdb holds only the in-frame ones, with some missing. V, J and clone size were drawn from that table, and D and trimming were deduced from the DNA. The sample records some 230,000 clones, roughly 85% being singletons. Germline CDR1 reads SGHRS; CDR2 reads YFSETQ. V was clipped by 4 bases and J by 0 bases; unmatched bases: 6. The CDR3 contains 16 residues. V gene TRBV5-1 combines with J gene TRBJ1-3; TRBD1 matches at 8 bases. Sequencing was done on a sample of peripheral blood. The clonotype was recovered from a man aged 30-40 years who had recovered from COVID-19. CDR3 sequence: CASSPAGTGSGNTIYF. The CDR3 DNA reads TGCGCCAGCAGCCCGGCCGGGACAGGCTCTGGAAACACCATATATTTT.